This TCR beta chain was sequenced for a study of blood T cell repertoires in COVID-19. Study as a whole: Samples taken during acute and convalescent COVID-19 were collected in the United States, Italy and Spain. T cells, B-cell-depleted T cells, or PBMCs supplied cDNA or gDNA.

The CDR3 contains 15 residues. Germline values: CDR1 SGHVS, CDR2 FQNEAQ. Trimming cost V 1 base and J 4 bases, with 13 bases left between them. Methods used by the authors: Estimation of nucleated cell counts was performed using reference gene primer amplification. The assay was immunoSEQ multiplex PCR, and TCRdb's table has in-frame clones only and misses some. V, J and clone size are those of that table, while D and trimming were read from the DNA. The sample includes some 180,000 clones, 80% of them seen just once. The clonotype was recovered from a man aged 55 to 70 with acute or convalescent COVID-19. The chain couples TRBV7-8 to TRBJ1-1, with D uncertain. Sequencing was done on a sample of peripheral blood. The CDR3 region is CASSLVTGRGTEAFF. The CDR3 DNA reads as TGTGCCAGCAGCTTAGTGACCGGGCGGGGCACTGAAGCTTTCTTT. Full variable domain (missing parts from reference TRBV7-8 and TRBJ1-1): GAGVSQSPRYKVAKRGQDVALRCDPISGHVSLFWYQQALGQGPEFLTYFQNEAQLDKSGLPSDRFFAERPEGSVSTLKIQRTQQEDSAVYLCASSLVTGRGTEAFFGQGTRLTVV.